This TCR beta chain was retrieved from a study of beta chain features in type 1 diabetes. On the study more broadly: In age, gender and cell yields, patients were similar to healthy donors.

This clone was seen only a few times. Its antigen is currently unknown. The CDR3 loop spans 14 amino acids. V was clipped by 1 base and J by 0 bases, with 6 bases between them. CDR1 is SGHAT, CDR2 FQNNGV, per germline. Points from the study as a whole: When Type 1 diabetes patients were examined, their TCRB CDR3s proved moderately but significantly shorter in all four CD4+ subsets. In the patient group, naive, central memory and Treg TCRB repertoires seemed more alike than in the healthy donor group.

TCRB transcripts that were expressed got sequenced, as all of the isolated RNA had been reverse transcribed. Sequenced naive, central memory and regulatory T cell samples produced an average of approximately 3.8 million reads. Using immunoSEQ multiplex PCR, the repertoire was profiled, and TCRdb retains in-frame clones only, with some absent. The data contain around 650,000 clones, over 10% of them singletons. CD45RO/CCR7/CD25/CD127/CD95/CD27 sorting isolated CD4+ naive, central memory, regulatory and stem cell-like memory cells. The receptor was isolated from a man aged 30-40 years with type 1 diabetes. Material for sequencing was naive CD4+ T cells from blood. The V and J genes are TRBV11-2 and TRBJ1-1; D ambiguous. The CDR3 coding sequence is TGTGCCAGCAGCTTAGTCGGAGTGAACACTGAAGCTTTCTTT. This codes for CASSLVGVNTEAFF.